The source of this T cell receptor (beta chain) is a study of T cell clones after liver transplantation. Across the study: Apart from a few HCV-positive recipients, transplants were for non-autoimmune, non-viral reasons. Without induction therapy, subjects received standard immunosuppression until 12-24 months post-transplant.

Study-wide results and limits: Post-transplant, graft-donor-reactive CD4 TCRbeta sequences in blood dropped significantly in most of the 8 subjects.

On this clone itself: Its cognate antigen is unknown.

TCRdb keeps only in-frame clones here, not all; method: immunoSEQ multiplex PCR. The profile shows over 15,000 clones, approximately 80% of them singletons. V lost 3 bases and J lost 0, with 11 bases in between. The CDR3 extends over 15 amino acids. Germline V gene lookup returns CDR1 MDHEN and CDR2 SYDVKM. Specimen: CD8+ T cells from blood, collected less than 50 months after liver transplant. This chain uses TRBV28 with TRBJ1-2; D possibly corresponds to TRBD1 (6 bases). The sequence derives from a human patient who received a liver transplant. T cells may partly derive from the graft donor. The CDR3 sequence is CASSFSGGSNYGYTF. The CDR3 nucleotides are TGTGCCAGCAGTTTCTCGGGGGGCTCTAACTATGGCTACACCTTC.